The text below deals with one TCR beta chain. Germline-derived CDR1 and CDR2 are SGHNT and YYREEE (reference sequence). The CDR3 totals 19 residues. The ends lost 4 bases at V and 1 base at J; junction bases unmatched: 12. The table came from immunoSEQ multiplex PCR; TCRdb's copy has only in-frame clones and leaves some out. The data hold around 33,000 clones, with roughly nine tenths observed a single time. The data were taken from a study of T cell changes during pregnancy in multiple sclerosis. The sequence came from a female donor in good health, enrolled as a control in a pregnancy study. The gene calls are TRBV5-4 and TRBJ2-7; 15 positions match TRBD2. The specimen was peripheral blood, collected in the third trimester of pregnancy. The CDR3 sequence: CASSPQGTSGRTHSYEQYF. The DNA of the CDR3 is TGTGCCAGCAGCCCCCAGGGGACTAGCGGGAGGACCCATTCCTACGAGCAGTACTTC.